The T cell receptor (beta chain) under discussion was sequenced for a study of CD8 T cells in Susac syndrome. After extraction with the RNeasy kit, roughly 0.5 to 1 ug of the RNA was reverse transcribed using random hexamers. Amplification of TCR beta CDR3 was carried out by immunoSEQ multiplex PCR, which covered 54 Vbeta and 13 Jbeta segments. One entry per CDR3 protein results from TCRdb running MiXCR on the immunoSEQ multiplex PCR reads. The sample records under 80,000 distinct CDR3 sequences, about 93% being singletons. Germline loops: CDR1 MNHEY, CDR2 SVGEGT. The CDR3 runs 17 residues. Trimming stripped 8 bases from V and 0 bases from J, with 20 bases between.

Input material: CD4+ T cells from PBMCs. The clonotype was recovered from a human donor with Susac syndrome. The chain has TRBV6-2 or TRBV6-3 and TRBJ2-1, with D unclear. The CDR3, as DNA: TGTGCCAGCTTTGGAGCGTTCCACCCCCTCTCCTACAATGAGCAGTTCTTC. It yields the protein CASFGAFHPLSYNEQFF.